This T cell receptor (beta chain) was recovered during a study of T cell responses to AZD1222 COVID-19 vaccine. Study findings and constraints: The donors showed a predominance of white British ancestry and of females, with possible underestimation of clonal diversity. A rise in Spike-specific TCR breadth and depth followed two AZD1222 doses. Vaccine-related CD4 TCRs covered spike, predominating at 160-218 and 743-854. Just a handful of AZD1222 recipients tested seropositive at baseline.

As concerns this clone: Its specificity is not known.

Sequencing was performed with immunoSEQ multiplex PCR; in TCRdb, only in-frame clones are kept and a portion is missing. Seen here are about 180,000 clones, 85% to 90% observed once, and the top ten hold roughly 4%. From germline, CDR1 is SGHRS and CDR2 YFSETQ. V was cut by 0 bases and J by 0 bases, with 9 bases left in between. CDR3 size: 16 residues. Sequenced here: peripheral blood, sampled 28 days after the second dose of the MenACWY control vaccine. This chain uses TRBV5-1 with TRBJ2-2, with D possibly matching TRBD1 (5 bases). The sequence was obtained from an adult who received the MenACWY meningococcal vaccine as a control. The CDR3, as DNA: TGCGCCAGCAGCTTGGGGGGCCTCGCGAACACCGGGGAGCTGTTTTTT. It encodes CASSLGGLANTGELFF.